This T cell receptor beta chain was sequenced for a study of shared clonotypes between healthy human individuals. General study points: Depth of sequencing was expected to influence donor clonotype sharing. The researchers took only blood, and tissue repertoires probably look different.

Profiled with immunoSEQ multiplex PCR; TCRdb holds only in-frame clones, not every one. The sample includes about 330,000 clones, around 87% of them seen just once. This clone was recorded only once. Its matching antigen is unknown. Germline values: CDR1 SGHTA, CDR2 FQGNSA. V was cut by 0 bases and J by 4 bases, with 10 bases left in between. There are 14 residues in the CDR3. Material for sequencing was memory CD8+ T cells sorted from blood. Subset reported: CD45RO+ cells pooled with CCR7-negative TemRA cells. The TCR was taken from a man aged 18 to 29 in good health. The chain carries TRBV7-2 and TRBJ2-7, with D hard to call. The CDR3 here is CASSLAPDRYEQYF. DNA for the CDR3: TGTGCCAGCAGCTTAGCCCCAGACCGGTACGAGCAGTACTTC. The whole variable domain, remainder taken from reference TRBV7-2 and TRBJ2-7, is GAGVSQSPSNKVTEKGKDVELRCDPISGHTALYWYRQSLGQGLEFLIYFQGNSAPDKSGLPSDRFSAERTGGSVSTLTIQRTQQEDSAVYLCASSLAPDRYEQYFGPGTRLTVT.